The 26 T cell receptor beta chains listed next were all sequenced from one sample in a study of Graves' ophthalmopathy and Graves' hyperthyroidism. From RNA, the CDR3 regions of TCR beta chains were amplified and sequenced. Second-round multiplex PCR came after first-round RT-PCR with HTBI primers. TCRdb ran MiXCR on the multiplex PCR reads and lists one entry per CDR3 protein. The sample lists almost 750,000 distinct CDR3 sequences, approximately 40% occurring once. Sequenced input: peripheral blood. These receptor sequences come from an adult man with Graves' ophthalmopathy.

This chain uses TRBV29-1 with TRBJ1-3; D may be TRBD1 (5 bases). Germline assignment: CDR1 SQVTM and CDR2 ANQGSEA. The CDR3 loop spans 15 amino acids. Trimming stripped 6 bases from V and 6 bases from J, with 21 bases between. This CDR3 reads CSVGKGFGGINTIYF. The CDR3 nucleotides read TGCAGCGTGGGGAAAGGATTCGGGGGGATAAACACCATATATTTT.

The chain couples TRBV19 to TRBJ2-7; D is possibly TRBD2 (7 bases). Germline CDR1 and CDR2: LNHDA and SQIVND (reference sequence). Trimming left V 7 bases short and J 7 bases short, with 14 bases between. CDR3 length: 12 residues. The CDR3 spells CASNEQGGEQYF. The CDR3 DNA follows: TGTGCCAGTAACGAACAGGGAGGGGAGCAGTACTTC.

The genes are TRBV7-9 and TRBJ2-5; maybe TRBD2 (7 bases). V was clipped by 5 bases and J by 13 bases, with 14 bases between them. The germline gives CDR1 SEHNR, CDR2 FQNEAQ (reference sequence). The CDR3 runs 11 residues. Written as DNA, the CDR3 is TGTGCCAGCAGCCGCGGGGGCACCACGTACTTC. Protein sequence: CASSRGGTTYF.

This clonotype has more than one count but fewer than ten. This chain connects TRBV19 to TRBJ2-2; 9 bases map to TRBD1. The V and J ends lost 6 bases and 3 bases, in that order; junction bases with no gene match: 5. Germline V CDR1 and CDR2: LNHDA, SQIVND (reference sequence). This CDR3 spans 15 amino acids. In DNA form, the CDR3 reads TGTGCCAGTAGGCCCGGGACAGGGTACACCGGGGAGCTGTTTTTT. Translating it yields CASRPGTGYTGELFF.

The rearrangement joins TRBV3-1 to TRBJ1-2, with D maybe TRBD1 (5 bases). This CDR3 region has 13 residues. Germline V lookup: CDR1 LGHDT, CDR2 YNNKEL (reference sequence). Trimming took 4 bases from V and 8 from J, leaving 14 bases between them. The CDR3 coding sequence is TGTGCCAGCAGCCTCCTTCGGGAGGGGGGCTACACCTTC. This codes for CASSLLREGGYTF.

The CDR3 reads CASSPEGYNSPLHF. The CDR3 DNA sequence: TGTGCCAGCTCACCCGAGGGCTATAATTCACCCCTCCACTTT. This chain uses TRBV9 with TRBJ1-6; D gene unclear. Deletions cut 7 bases from V and 3 bases from J, with 11 bases between. This CDR3 is 14 amino acids long. The germline V gene encodes CDR1 SGDLS and CDR2 YYNGEE.

This clonotype turned up a few times. The J gene is TRBJ1-1, the V gene TRBV6-6; no clear D. This CDR3 comprises 15 residues. Germline V gene sequence: CDR1 MNHNY, CDR2 SVGAGI (reference sequence). The ends were cut back, 5 bases at V and 6 bases at J, with 19 bases in the middle. DNA for the CDR3: TGTGCCAGCAGTGTGGAGTCGACCGGTGGGGCTGAAGCTTTCTTT. Protein: CASSVESTGGAEAFF.

This clonotype has at least ten counts. V is TRBV19 and J is TRBJ1-1; D is perhaps TRBD1 (5 bases). Germline values: CDR1 LNHDA, CDR2 SQIVND (reference sequence). V gave up 7 bases and J gave up 4 bases, with 16 bases separating them. The CDR3 spans 14 residues. The CDR3 here is CASTSPGELTEAFF. The DNA for the CDR3 is TGTGCCAGTACCTCCCCGGGGGAACTCACTGAAGCTTTCTTT.

This clonotype was picked up a small number of times. The chain is built from TRBV5-5 and TRBJ2-7; 10 nucleotides agree with TRBD2. J was trimmed by 0 bases and V by 3 bases; bases with no gene match: 3. CDR3 length: 15 residues. The germline V gene has CDR1 SGHKS and CDR2 YYEKEE (reference sequence). The CDR3 bases are TGTGCCAGCAGCTATCGGACTAGCGGCTCCTACGAGCAGTACTTC. Translation gives CASSYRTSGSYEQYF.

This clonotype was observed a few times. V usage is TRBV20-1 and J usage is TRBJ2-7; a weak D match, TRBD1 (6 bases). Looked up from germline, CDR1 is DFQATT and CDR2 is SNEGSKA (reference sequence). V shed 3 bases and J shed 7 bases, with 19 bases lying between them. CDR3 length: 14 amino acids. DNA of the CDR3: TGCAGTGCTAGGAAAATTGGGACAAGATCTGAGCAGTACTTC. It codes for CSARKIGTRSEQYF.

On this clonotype: The junction does not match germline at one end; this may be a read error. The CDR3, as DNA: TGTGCCAGCAGTCCCGGGGCCGAGGACAGGGATCAGCCCCAGCATTTT. Amino acids: CASSPGAEDRDQPQHF. This chain links TRBV24-1 with TRBJ1-5; 8 bases map to TRBD1. Germline CDR1 is KGHDR and CDR2 is SFDVKD. CDR3 length equals 16 residues.

The genes are TRBV7-9 and TRBJ2-2; D is possibly TRBD1 or TRBD2 (6 bases each). The germline CDR1 and CDR2 sequences are SEHNR and FQNEAQ (reference sequence). The CDR3 loop spans 16 amino acids. V dropped 9 bases and J dropped 0 bases, with 17 bases sitting between them. The CDR3 loop is CASSIAAGANTGELFF. The DNA for the CDR3 is TGTGCCAGTAGTATAGCGGCAGGGGCGAACACCGGGGAGCTGTTTTTT. Based on the CDR3 plus reference TRBV7-9 and TRBJ2-2, the full variable domain is DTGVSQNPRHKITKRGQNVTFRCDPISEHNRLYWYRQTLGQGPEFLTYFQNEAQLEKSRLLSDRFSAERPKGSFSTLEIQRTEQGDSAMYLCASSIAAGANTGELFFGEGSRLTVL.

The genes are TRBV9 and TRBJ2-5, with TRBD2 matching 7 bases. The J segment lost 0 bases and the V segment lost 3 bases, leaving 5 bases of the junction unmatched. The CDR3 loop spans 15 amino acids. Germline CDR1 reads SGDLS; CDR2 reads YYNGEE. This CDR3 is CASSATGRDQETQYF. As DNA, the CDR3 is TGTGCCAGCAGCGCGACTGGGAGGGACCAAGAGACCCAGTACTTC.

In its sample, this clonotype was seen a few times. The chain recombines TRBV7-2 with TRBJ1-4; the D gene is possibly TRBD1 (5 bases). Germline V gene data show CDR1 as SGHTA and CDR2 as FQGNSA. Trimming cost V 0 bases and J 10 bases, with 9 bases left between them. The CDR3 extends over 13 amino acids. CDR3 sequence: CASSLALGGKLFF. CDR3 bases: TGTGCCAGCAGCTTAGCTCTGGGGGGAAAACTGTTTTTT.

This clonotype was picked up a small number of times. The chain links TRBV10-3 to TRBJ1-2; no reliable D call. The CDR3 has 15 residues. Between the trimmed V and J ends, which lost 3 bases and 3 bases, there was a span of 14 bases. From germline, CDR1 is ENHRY and CDR2 SYGVKD. CDR3 sequence: CAISEAPGAHYGYTF. The CDR3 DNA follows: TGTGCCATCAGTGAAGCTCCGGGCGCGCACTATGGCTACACCTTC.

On this clonotype: The junction and the germline gene differ at one end; a read error may be behind it. This chain connects TRBV7-9 to TRBJ1-3; D unresolved. Germline V CDR1 and CDR2: SEHNR, FQNEAQ (reference sequence). The CDR3 runs to 11 residues. This CDR3 reads CASSLGDTLYF. The CDR3, as DNA: TGTGCCAGCAGCTTAGGAGACACCTTATATTTT.

This clonotype was counted at least ten times. V usage is TRBV9 and J usage is TRBJ2-7; 7 nucleotides match TRBD1. J was trimmed by 6 bases and V by 3 bases; bases with no gene match: 3. The length of the CDR3 is 12 residues. Germline CDR1 reads SGDLS; CDR2 reads YYNGEE. CDR3 coding DNA: TGTGCCAGCAGCGGCAGGGGGTTCGAGCAGTACTTC. Amino acids: CASSGRGFEQYF.

This clonotype was detected many times. Compared with germline, one end of the junction differs, possibly owing to a read error. J is TRBJ2-5 and V is TRBV7-7; TRBD2 matches 9 bases. The CDR3 consists of 15 residues. Germline V gene data show CDR1 as SSHAT and CDR2 as FNYEAQ (reference sequence). The CDR3 nucleotides read TGTGCTAGCAGCTTAGATCCTAGCGGGGATGAGACCCAGTACTTC. This translates into CASSLDPSGDETQYF.

CDR3 sequence reads: CASSPPIPDQTYEQYF. The CDR3 DNA reads as TGTGCCAGCTCACCACCCATCCCCGACCAAACCTACGAGCAGTACTTC. The chain links TRBV18 to TRBJ2-7; D gene uncertain. The germline CDR1 and CDR2 sequences are KGHSH and LQKENI. The CDR3 consists of 16 residues. Trimming left V 0 bases short and J 2 bases short, with 14 bases between.

This chain links TRBV29-1 with TRBJ1-2; 9 nucleotides agree with TRBD1. The CDR3 runs to 13 residues. Germline CDR1 is SQVTM and CDR2 is ANQGSEA. The DNA of the CDR3 is TGCACCCTCATAGTGGGACAGGGCGGAGACTACACCTTC. This sequence encodes CTLIVGQGGDYTF. The complete variable domain, with remaining parts taken from reference TRBV29-1 and TRBJ1-2, reads SAVISQKPSRDICQRGTSLTIQCQVDSQVTMMFWYRQQPGQSLTLIATANQGSEATYESGFVIDKFPISRPNLTFSTLTVSNMSPEDSSIYLCTLIVGQGGDYTFGSGTRLTVV.

The chain employs TRBV7-2 and TRBJ1-2; maybe TRBD1 (5 bases). This CDR3 is 15 amino acids long. Looked up from germline, CDR1 is SGHTA and CDR2 is FQGNSA. V gave up 1 base and J gave up 4 bases, with 13 bases separating them. In DNA, the CDR3 is TGTGCCAGCAGCTTAGACTTCTGGCAGGGCTATGGCTACACCTTC. It yields the protein CASSLDFWQGYGYTF.

V usage is TRBV29-1 and J usage is TRBJ1-2; 7 positions match TRBD1. Germline trimming cut 8 bases from V and 5 bases from J; bases unmatched to any gene: 8. This CDR3 has 12 amino acids. Germline loops: CDR1 SQVTM, CDR2 ANQGSEA. Here the CDR3 DNA reads TGCAGCTTAACCGAGACAGGGTATGGCTACACCTTC. This translates into CSLTETGYGYTF. Complete variable domain (other parts from reference TRBV29-1 and TRBJ1-2): SAVISQKPSRDICQRGTSLTIQCQVDSQVTMMFWYRQQPGQSLTLIATANQGSEATYESGFVIDKFPISRPNLTFSTLTVSNMSPEDSSIYLCSLTETGYGYTFGSGTRLTVV.

This chain links TRBV7-9 with TRBJ2-7; TRBD1 matches at 9 bases. Germline CDR1 reads SEHNR; CDR2 reads FQNEAQ (reference sequence). With 6 bases clipped from V and 2 bases from J, the junction kept 5 bases outside the gene matches. The length of the CDR3 is 14 residues. In DNA form, the CDR3 reads TGTGCCAGCAGTAAGGGGGACAGGGCCTACGAGCAGTACTTC. Its protein is CASSKGDRAYEQYF.

The gene calls are TRBV24-1 and TRBJ1-5, with D possibly being TRBD1 (5 bases). Germline assignment: CDR1 KGHDR and CDR2 SFDVKD. This CDR3 comprises 16 residues. Trimming pared 2 bases from V and 5 bases from J, leaving 15 bases between. As DNA, the CDR3 is TGTGCCACCAGTGATTCCAGGGCAGCTGGGGATCAGCCCCAGCATTTT. Residues: CATSDSRAAGDQPQHF.

The CDR3 here is CASSTAGGVNEKLFF. DNA for the CDR3: TGTGCCAGCAGCACAGCAGGGGGTGTTAATGAAAAACTGTTTTTT. This chain links TRBV5-4 with TRBJ1-4; 7 bases align to TRBD1. The CDR3 has 15 amino acids. With V trimmed by 4 bases and J by 4 bases, 7 bases remained unmatched. Germline values: CDR1 SGHNT, CDR2 YYREEE (reference sequence).

Comment on this clonotype: This sequence may be a read error, since a much larger clone differs from it by one base. The gene calls are TRBV19 and TRBJ1-1; tentatively, D is TRBD1 (5 bases). CDR1 LNHDA and CDR2 SQIVND come from the germline V gene (reference sequence). This CDR3 region has 13 residues. The ends were cut back, 9 bases at V and 3 bases at J, with 14 bases in the middle. This chain's CDR3 is CASRPDTYTEAFF. The CDR3 DNA sequence: TGTGCCAGCAGGCCGGACACCTACACTGAAGCTTTCTTT.